One sample yielded the 4 T cell receptor beta chains listed below, sequenced in a study of shared clonotypes between healthy human individuals. This table comes from immunoSEQ multiplex PCR, and its TCRdb copy is limited to in-frame clones, with some not included. The repertoire holds approximately 1.1 million clones, with around 78% as singletons. The specimen sequenced was memory CD4+ T cells from PBMCs. The sample's subset: CD45RA-negative fraction. The receptors derive from a man younger than 35 in good health. Some clones in this sample may be carry-over from other donors' samples.

The J gene is TRBJ2-1, the V gene TRBV18; 10 bases match TRBD2. The J segment lost 10 bases and the V segment lost 2 bases, leaving 14 bases of the junction unmatched. The germline CDR1 and CDR2 sequences are KGHSH and LQKENI. CDR3 length: 17 amino acids. The CDR3 bases are TGTGCCAGCTCACCAGGCAGCGGGAGGGGAGGTGTAGGCGAGCAGTTCTTC. This sequence encodes CASSPGSGRGGVGEQFF.

The CDR3 loop is CASSFSGDYNQPQHF. The CDR3 DNA follows: TGTGCCAGCAGCTTTTCCGGAGACTACAATCAGCCCCAGCATTTT. The rearrangement joins TRBV5-8 to TRBJ1-5, with D unresolved. Germline V lookup: CDR1 SGHTS, CDR2 YDEGEE. The V and J ends lost 2 bases and 3 bases respectively, with 12 bases between them. The CDR3 is 15 residues long.

This clone was seen a few times. This chain links TRBV5-8 with TRBJ2-1, with D perhaps given as TRBD1 or TRBD2 (5 bases each). V lost 4 bases to trimming and J lost 4 bases, with 21 bases between them. The CDR3 spans 17 residues. CDR1 and CDR2 (germline): SGHTS, YDEGEE. The CDR3 nucleotides are TGTGCCAGCAGCCCAGCTCTTGAGGCCTGGGGGTACAATGAGCAGTTCTTC. This encodes CASSPALEAWGYNEQFF.

The CDR3, as DNA: TGTGCCAGCTCACCCTTGAGGGGATCTTCTGGGGCCAACGTCCTGACTTTC. This codes for CASSPLRGSSGANVLTF. The chain employs TRBV18 and TRBJ2-6; either TRBD1 or TRBD2 may fit D (5 bases each). The V gene's germline CDR1 is KGHSH and CDR2 LQKENI. V lost 3 bases and J 1 base, leaving 13 bases between the germline ends. The CDR3 is 17 amino acids.